This T cell receptor (beta chain) was sequenced during a study of OX40 agonist ivuxolimab in advanced cancers. Study information: Among those treated, three patients had partial responses, one with hepatocellular carcinoma and two with cutaneous melanoma. General observations from the study: Partial responders at 0.1-3.0 mg/kg had among the lowest clonal expansion.

Drawing of blood for sampling happened at baseline, at cycle 4 day 1, and at cycle 7 day 1. Comments on this clone: Antigen: not known.

Sequencing was performed with immunoSEQ multiplex PCR; in TCRdb, only in-frame clones are kept and a portion is missing. The table lists around 10,000 clones, about nine tenths of them singletons. CDR3 length: 14 amino acids. The V and J ends lost 6 bases and 2 bases, in that order; junction bases with no gene match: 5. Germline V lookup: CDR1 MNHEY, CDR2 SMNVEV (reference sequence). The sequencing used CD4+ or CD8+ T cells sorted from blood, collected in a trial of the OX40 agonist ivuxolimab. V is TRBV27 and J is TRBJ1-1; 8 bases map to TRBD1. The TCR originated in an adult with an advanced solid tumor such as melanoma, head and neck, liver or kidney cancer. The CDR3 region has the DNA TGTGCCAGCAGAGCAGGGGGCGGAAACACTGAAGCTTTCTTT. Protein product: CASRAGGGNTEAFF.